Listed below are T cell receptor beta chains from one sample, sequenced in a study of persistence of HIV-infected CD4 T cells. Clones were read by immunoSEQ multiplex PCR, and TCRdb kept only the in-frame ones, dropping some. The sample records around 35,000 clones, about 87% being singletons. The antigens of these receptors remain unknown. This specimen was CD4+ T cells sorted from PBMCs after roughly 17-hour stimulation, taken from a patient who received antiretroviral therapy. The receptor set was obtained from an adult man with HIV who was CMV-seropositive. Both conserved end residues are part of each CDR3. Clone size, where shown, is once, few, many, or a class for clones that have expanded.

>19|.|TRBV7-3|TRBJ2-2
CASSLERVGRTLNTGELFF
>12|.|TRBV6-5|TRBJ2-5
CASRGVAQTQYF
>19|.|TRBV30|TRBJ2-3
CAFVKGTSGSFGSADTQYF
>18|.|TRBV4-1|TRBJ1-6
CASSQDSASSSYNSPLHF
>14|.|TRBV30|TRBJ2-7
CAWNKGGGTYEQYF
>15|.|TRBV4-1|TRBJ1-2
CASSQGYRGHGGYTF
>15|once|TRBV4-1|TRBJ1-5
CASSQANFRGQPQHF
>15|.|TRBV19|TRBJ2-1
CASSIALAGGKEQFF
>15|once|TRBV15|TRBJ1-6
CATSRGQGMASPLHF
>15|.|TRBV5-1|TRBJ2-1
CASSPGPIASNEQFF
>15|.|TRBV2|TRBJ1-1
CASRGGGSLNTEAFF
>15|.|TRBV7-9|TRBJ1-4
CASSLDSLVREKLFF
>13|.|TRBV12-3/TRBV12-4|TRBJ2-5
CASSYGGRETQYF
>16|.|TRBV3-1/TRBV3-2|TRBJ1-2
CASSQGAVIANYGYTF
>18|.|TRBV6-6|TRBJ1-1
CASSRLLNPQGRNTEAFF
>16|.|TRBV5-1|TRBJ1-5
CASRPGTGGLNQPQHF
>15|.|TRBV15|TRBJ1-5
CATSSLGQGNQPQHF
>15|.|TRBV4-3|TRBJ1-1
CASSQAGSVDTEAFF
>18|few|TRBV4-1|TRBJ1-5
CASSQEGFGGPGNQPQHF
>12|.|TRBV11-2|TRBJ2-1
CASSLERSEQFF
>16|.|TRBV10-1|TRBJ2-7
CASSTAPRDRENEQYF
>15|.|TRBV10-3|TRBJ2-1
CAISESFQMNNEQFF